This is a list of T cell receptor beta chains from one sample in a study of resident and recirculating memory T cells in vitiligo. Produced via immunoSEQ multiplex PCR; TCRdb's table is partial and in-frame only. The sample lists 70,000 to 85,000 clones, approximately 89% occurring once. Sequencing was done on a sample of blood. The source of these receptors is a male donor with vitiligo. Each CDR3 is given with its conserved first and last residue. D genes are given only for firm matches. The listing skips clone size in some rows; elsewhere it reads once, few, many or a size class.

many	TRBV11-2	TRBJ2-7	.	TGTGCCAGCAGCTTAAGGTACCAGGGGCACTCCGAGCAGTACTTC	CASSLRYQGHSEQYF
once	TRBV19	TRBJ2-7	.	TGTGCCAGTAGTACCCCGAGATCCTACGAGCAGTACTTC	CASSTPRSYEQYF
.	TRBV6-6	TRBJ1-3	.	TGTGCCGTCAGCAGGACAACCTCTGGAAACACCATATATTTT	CAVSRTTSGNTIYF
.	TRBV5-4	TRBJ2-3	TRBD1	TGTGCCAGCAGCTTGGGGGGACAGGGTGCAAGTACGCAGTATTTT	CASSLGGQGASTQYF
.	TRBV27	TRBJ2-6	.	TGTGCCAGCAGTACCACTCAGGGGCTCTCGCGCTCTGGGGCCAACGTCCTGACTTTC	CASSTTQGLSRSGANVLTF
.	TRBV6-5	TRBJ1-2	.	TGTGCCAGCAGTTACGACTCTCCCGGGCGGGACGGCTACACCTTC	CASSYDSPGRDGYTF
.	TRBV6-4	TRBJ2-3	.	TGTGCCAGCAGGGAGGCAGGTAGCACAGATACGCAGTATTTT	CASREAGSTDTQYF
.	TRBV30	TRBJ1-3	TRBD1	TGTGCCTTCGGACAGGGCTCTGGAAACACCATATATTTT	CAFGQGSGNTIYF
.	TRBV27	TRBJ1-6	.	TGTGCCAGCAGTACAGTCTATAATTCACCCCTCCACTTT	CASSTVYNSPLHF
.	TRBV11-1	TRBJ2-4	.	TGTGCCAGCAGCCTGGGCAGACAATCTTCCAAAAACATTCAGTACTTC	CASSLGRQSSKNIQYF
.	TRBV7-2	TRBJ1-4	.	TGTGCCAGCAGCCAGGTCTTCGCCCAGGGGGAAAAACTGTTTTTT	CASSQVFAQGEKLFF
once	TRBV6-5	TRBJ2-3	.	TGTGCCAGCAGTTCGTCAGGGGCCCGGCCAGATACGCAGTATTTT	CASSSSGARPDTQYF
once	TRBV13	TRBJ2-1	.	TGTGCCAGCAGCTTAGGAGCACCCCAGGGGTACAATGAGCAGTTCTTC	CASSLGAPQGYNEQFF
.	TRBV6-5	TRBJ1-1	TRBD1	TGTGCCAGCAGTTACTCTGGGACAGCGAGCACTGAAGCTTTCTTT	CASSYSGTASTEAFF
.	TRBV5-1	TRBJ2-3	TRBD2	TGCGCCAGCAGCGGAACTAGCGGGGGTAGCACAGATACGCAGTATTTT	CASSGTSGGSTDTQYF
.	TRBV4-2	TRBJ2-1	.	TGTGCCAGCAGCCAAGCGGTTAACCGATTATCGAACAATGAGCAGTTCTTC	CASSQAVNRLSNNEQFF
.	TRBV5-1	TRBJ1-5	.	TGCGCCAGCAGCCTCGAACCGGTCGGTAGCAATCAGCCCCAGCATTTT	CASSLEPVGSNQPQHF
.	TRBV14	TRBJ2-1	.	TGTGCCAGCAGCCAACGATCCGGGACATACTACAATGAGCAGTTCTTC	CASSQRSGTYYNEQFF
.	TRBV7-3	TRBJ2-3	.	TGTGCCAGCAGCGAGGGGCGGGGGCGCACAGATACGCAGTATTTT	CASSEGRGRTDTQYF
.	TRBV6-5	TRBJ2-7	.	TGTGCCAGCAGGCTACTAGTCGGTAAAGAGCAGTACTTC	CASRLLVGKEQYF